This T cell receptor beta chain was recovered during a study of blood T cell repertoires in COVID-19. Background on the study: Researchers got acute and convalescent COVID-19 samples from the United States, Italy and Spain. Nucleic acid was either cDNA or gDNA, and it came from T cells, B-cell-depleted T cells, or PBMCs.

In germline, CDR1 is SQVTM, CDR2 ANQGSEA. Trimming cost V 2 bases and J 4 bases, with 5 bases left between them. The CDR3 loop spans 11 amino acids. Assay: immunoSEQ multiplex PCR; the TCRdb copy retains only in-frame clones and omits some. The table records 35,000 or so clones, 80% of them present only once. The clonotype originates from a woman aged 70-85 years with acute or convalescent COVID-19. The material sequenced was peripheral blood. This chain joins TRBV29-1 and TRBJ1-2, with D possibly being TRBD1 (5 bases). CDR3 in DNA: TGCAGCGTTGAAAGGGGCTATGGCTACACCTTC. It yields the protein CSVERGYGYTF.